The 20 T cell receptor beta chains below come from one sample, sequenced in a study of blood T cell repertoires in COVID-19 (dated by TCRdb to the early 2020s). The library was built by means of the immunoSEQ multiplex PCR assay. The source is immuneACCESS, and TCRdb retained only in-frame sequences with V and J called. Part of the clones is not carried over; for the studies checked, unresolved V genes explain less than half of this, and the remainder is unexplained. For this sample the table gives approximately 300,000 clones, of which around nine tenths were detected only once. About 4% of the sample is in the top ten clones. The sample was PBMCs or T cells enriched from blood (not recorded which). Every receptor here comes from a woman in her twenties or thirties who had been exposed to COVID-19.

This chain connects TRBV27 to TRBJ1-3; 11 bases match TRBD1. The CDR3 spans 18 residues. With 6 bases clipped from V and 1 base from J, the junction kept 11 bases outside the gene matches. The germline CDR1 and CDR2 sequences are MNHEY and SMNVEV (reference sequence). CDR3 loop: CASRQIRTGGESGNTIYF. As DNA, the CDR3 is TGTGCCAGCAGACAAATTCGGACAGGGGGCGAGTCTGGAAACACCATATATTTT.

This sequence joins TRBV2 and TRBJ2-3, with a tentative D call TRBD2 (6 bases). V lost 6 bases to trimming and J lost 1 base, with 17 bases between them. Germline assignment: CDR1 SNHLY and CDR2 FYNNEI. The CDR3 is 16 amino acids. CDR3 DNA: TGTGCCAGCAGGGGACGGAGGGTCCTGGGCACAGATACGCAGTATTTT. Its protein is CASRGRRVLGTDTQYF. Based on the CDR3 plus reference TRBV2 and TRBJ2-3, the full variable domain is EPEVTQTPSHQVTQMGQEVILRCVPISNHLYFYWYRQILGQKVEFLVSFYNNEISEKSEIFDDQFSVERPDGSNFTLKIRSTKLEDSAMYFCASRGRRVLGTDTQYFGPGTRLTVL.

The chain carries TRBV2 and TRBJ2-7; D is possibly TRBD1 (5 bases). V dropped 7 bases and J dropped 0 bases, with 19 bases sitting between them. The CDR3 is 16 amino acids. CDR1 and CDR2 (germline): SNHLY, FYNNEI. CDR3 DNA sequence: TGTGCCAGCACCACTCTCCCCGGACACTTCTCCTACGAGCAGTACTTC. Its translation: CASTTLPGHFSYEQYF.

This clone was seen once. The V call is TRBV7-9, the J call TRBJ1-1; TRBD1 matches at 7 bases. Germline values: CDR1 SEHNR, CDR2 FQNEAQ (reference sequence). Germline trimming cut 6 bases from V and 10 bases from J; bases unmatched to any gene: 17. The length of the CDR3 is 15 residues. The CDR3 is CASSFPGGSRLGAFF. The CDR3 DNA reads TGTGCCAGCAGTTTCCCAGGGGGTAGCCGTCTCGGAGCTTTCTTT.

The J gene is TRBJ1-2, the V gene TRBV27; D may be TRBD1 (6 bases). Germline CDR1 reads MNHEY; CDR2 reads SMNVEV (reference sequence). The CDR3 has 16 amino acids. Trimming shortened V by 1 base and J by 0 bases, and 12 bases separated the two germline ends. The CDR3 sequence is CASSLLRGAANYGYTF. CDR3 nucleotides: TGTGCCAGCAGTTTATTGCGGGGGGCCGCTAACTATGGCTACACCTTC.

The chain links TRBV4-1 to TRBJ1-1, with a possible D match to TRBD1 (5 bases). The length of the CDR3 is 14 residues. Germline V gene lookup returns CDR1 MGHRA and CDR2 YSYEKL. Between the trimmed V and J ends, which lost 2 bases and 1 base, there was a span of 8 bases. CDR3 in amino acids: CASSQPTANTEAFF. The CDR3 DNA reads as TGCGCCAGCAGCCAACCGACAGCGAACACTGAAGCTTTCTTT.

V is TRBV11-1 and J is TRBJ2-5; the match to TRBD2 covers 7 bases. Germline trimming cut 1 base from V and 3 bases from J; bases unmatched to any gene: 2. Germline V CDR1 and CDR2: SGHAT, FQDESV (reference sequence). This CDR3 spans 14 amino acids. The DNA for the CDR3 is TGTGCCAGCAGCTTAGGAGCGGGGAAAGAGACCCAGTACTTC. This translates into CASSLGAGKETQYF.

The chain recombines TRBV28 with TRBJ2-1; TRBD2 agrees at 7 bases. The germline gives CDR1 MDHEN, CDR2 SYDVKM. The CDR3 covers 16 residues. V was pared by 0 bases and J by 0 bases, with 2 bases of the junction left unmatched. The CDR3 coding sequence is TGTGCCAGCAGTTTATGGGGGGGGAGCTCCTACAATGAGCAGTTCTTC. It codes for CASSLWGGSSYNEQFF.

The V gene is TRBV4-2, the J gene TRBJ2-2; 7 positions agree with TRBD2. The J segment lost 2 bases and the V segment lost 0 bases, leaving 15 bases of the junction unmatched. The CDR3 is made up of 20 amino acids. Germline V gene sequence: CDR1 LGHNA, CDR2 YNFKEQ. The CDR3 DNA is TGTGCCAGCAGCCAAGATAGTTTGCGGGGGAACAATATCAACACCGGGGAGCTGTTTTTT. Translation gives CASSQDSLRGNNINTGELFF.

The rearrangement uses TRBV28 and TRBJ1-3; 9 bases agree with TRBD1. V was clipped by 7 bases and J by 2 bases; unmatched bases: 12. This CDR3 is built from 17 residues. Germline V gives CDR1 MDHEN, CDR2 SYDVKM. The DNA of the CDR3 is TGTGCCAGCACCTTAGGGACAGGGTCCCTCACTGGAAACACCATATATTTT. Translating gives CASTLGTGSLTGNTIYF. Using reference TRBV28 and TRBJ1-3 for the parts outside the CDR3, the full variable domain is DVKVTQSSRYLVKRTGEKVFLECVQDMDHENMFWYRQDPGLGLRLIYFSYDVKMKEKGDIPEGYSVSREKKERFSLILESASTNQTSMYLCASTLGTGSLTGNTIYFGEGSWLTVV.

The chain recombines TRBV15 with TRBJ2-2, with a tentative D call TRBD2 (5 bases). CDR3 length: 17 amino acids. Germline CDR1 LNHNV, CDR2 YYDKDF (reference sequence). Trimming removed 0 bases at V and 9 bases at J, with 20 bases between. The CDR3 coding sequence is TGTGCCACCAGCAGAGACGGGAAGACACCGGGGTGGAGGGAGCTGTTTTTT. Translating gives CATSRDGKTPGWRELFF.

This chain links TRBV29-1 with TRBJ2-7, with TRBD2 matching 8 bases. Germline assignment: CDR1 SQVTM and CDR2 ANQGSEA. This CDR3 comprises 14 residues. Trimming cost V 4 bases and J 5 bases; bases outside gene matches: 10. CDR3 residues: CSVAGGAGGDEQYF. The CDR3 DNA sequence: TGCAGCGTTGCGGGCGGTGCGGGGGGAGACGAGCAGTACTTC.

This sequence joins TRBV27 and TRBJ1-1; D is uncertain. CDR3 length: 14 residues. Germline V gene lookup returns CDR1 MNHEY and CDR2 SMNVEV (reference sequence). The V end was cut by 5 bases, the J end by 4 bases, with 14 bases between. This chain's CDR3 is CASSPFLEGTEAFF. CDR3 bases: TGTGCCAGCAGTCCATTCCTCGAGGGCACTGAAGCTTTCTTT.

The chain links TRBV5-5 to TRBJ2-7; tentative D call: TRBD1 (5 bases). Germline V gene lookup returns CDR1 SGHKS and CDR2 YYEKEE (reference sequence). CDR3 length: 15 residues. With 1 base removed from V and 7 bases from J, the gap between germline ends came to 18 bases. CDR3: CASSLLRDSPVEQYF. CDR3 in DNA: TGTGCCAGCAGCTTGCTTAGAGACAGCCCCGTGGAGCAGTACTTC.

The chain combines TRBV6-2 or TRBV6-3 with TRBJ1-5, with TRBD1 matching 9 bases. J was trimmed by 1 base and V by 3 bases; bases with no gene match: 10. This CDR3 comprises 18 residues. Looked up from germline, CDR1 is MNHEY and CDR2 is SVGEGT. The CDR3 bases are TGTGCCAGCAGTTATACAGGGGGCGCGGGTAAGAGCAATCAGCCCCAGCATTTT. Translating it yields CASSYTGGAGKSNQPQHF.

This chain joins TRBV6-5 and TRBJ1-2; D is unresolved. The CDR3 totals 14 residues. Germline CDR1 and CDR2: MNHEY and SVGAGI. Trimming shortened V by 2 bases and J by 4 bases, and 11 bases separated the two germline ends. This CDR3 reads CASSYVRQAYGYTF. The CDR3 DNA reads as TGTGCCAGCAGTTACGTTCGGCAGGCCTATGGCTACACCTTC.

The V gene is TRBV6-2 or TRBV6-3, the J gene TRBJ1-6; D is unclear. Trimming left V 3 bases short and J 9 bases short, with 9 bases between. The CDR3 is 13 residues long. Germline V gene sequence: CDR1 MNHEY, CDR2 SVGEGT. CDR3 sequence: CASSYRVVSPLHF. CDR3 DNA sequence: TGTGCCAGCAGTTATCGGGTTGTTTCACCCCTCCACTTT.

This chain uses TRBV7-6 with TRBJ2-2; TRBD2 matches at 9 bases. The CDR3 spans 15 residues. CDR1 is SGHVS and CDR2 is FNYEAQ in the germline V gene. Trimming at V came to 5 bases and at J to 6 bases, leaving 7 bases not matched to a gene. The CDR3 is CASSPYAGGPGELFF. The CDR3 DNA follows: TGTGCCAGCAGCCCCTACGCGGGGGGGCCCGGGGAGCTGTTTTTT.

The chain combines TRBV7-2 with TRBJ2-1; 8 bases agree with TRBD2. The CDR3 runs to 17 residues. The germline V gene encodes CDR1 SGHTA and CDR2 FQGNSA. Germline trimming cut 4 bases from V and 1 base from J; bases unmatched to any gene: 9. The CDR3 sequence: CASSSLTGGPSYNEQFF. The CDR3, as DNA: TGTGCCAGCAGCTCACTAACGGGGGGGCCATCCTACAATGAGCAGTTCTTC.

Only one count was recorded for this clone. This chain connects TRBV21-1 to TRBJ1-1; the table gives TRBD1 as D, unverified against the DNA. TRBV21-1 is labeled a pseudogene. This CDR3 has 14 amino acids. CDR3 protein: CASSDGTGCTEAFF. The DNA of the CDR3 is TGTGCCAGCAGCGACGGGACAGGATGCACTGAAGCTTTCTTT.